This is a list of T cell receptor beta chains from one sample in a study of shared clonotypes between healthy human individuals. Using immunoSEQ multiplex PCR, the repertoire was profiled, and TCRdb retains in-frame clones only, with some absent. The sample contains over a million clones, around three quarters of which appear only once. The sequenced sample was memory CD4+ T cells from PBMCs. The receptors were gathered from a man in his late teens or twenties in good health. Some clones in this sample may be carry-over from other donors' samples. Both conserved end residues are part of each CDR3. Each record gives: V gene, D gene, J gene, clone size, CDR3 DNA, CDR3 protein. D genes are given only for firm matches. The size entry is marked missing in some rows and otherwise reads once, few, many or a size class.

>TRBV7-2|TRBD2|TRBJ2-7|.
TGTGCCAGCAGCTTAAGGGCTAGCGGGAACTACGAGCAGTACTTC
CASSLRASGNYEQYF
>TRBV4-1|.|TRBJ1-3|.
TGCGCCAGCAGCCCCTTAGGAGGGAGAGGAAACACCATATATTTT
CASSPLGGRGNTIYF
>TRBV6-4|TRBD1|TRBJ1-1|.
TGTGCCAGCAGTGATCCGGCAACAGGGGTGACTTTCTTT
CASSDPATGVTFF
>TRBV5-7|.|TRBJ2-5|once
TGTGCCAGCAGCCCTGTGGGGGGCGCCGACCAAGAGACCCAGTACTTC
CASSPVGGADQETQYF
>TRBV5-1|TRBD1|TRBJ2-2|few
TGCGCCAGCAGCGACAGGACAGGGAACACCGGGGAGCTGTTTTTT
CASSDRTGNTGELFF
>TRBV6-6|.|TRBJ2-1|.
TGTGCCAGCACTCCCTCGACGGACAATGAGCAGTTCTTC
CASTPSTDNEQFF
>TRBV27|.|TRBJ1-5|.
TGTGCCAGCAGTTTAACCCGGCAGCAGCCCCAGCATTTT
CASSLTRQQPQHF
>TRBV21-1|.|TRBJ1-5|.
TGTGCCAGCAGCCGACACCGACAGGCCCAAAATCAGCCCCAGCATTTT
CASSRHRQAQNQPQHF
>TRBV7-2|.|TRBJ2-7|few
TGTGCCAGCAGCTCCCCGACGACAAGTACCTACGAGCAGTACTTC
CASSSPTTSTYEQYF
>TRBV7-9|.|TRBJ2-1|.
TGTGCCAGCAGCTTACCTCACAATGAGCAGTTCTTC
CASSLPHNEQFF
>TRBV7-3|TRBD2|TRBJ2-2|.
TGTGCCAGCAGCTCCGGACTAGCGGGAGGTATCGGGGAGCTGTTTTTT
CASSSGLAGGIGELFF
>TRBV6-5|TRBD1|TRBJ2-7|.
TGTGCCAGCAGCCCCGGGACAGCTCTTTCCCGCGAGCAGTACTTC
CASSPGTALSREQYF
>TRBV30|.|TRBJ1-2|.
TGTGCCTGGAGTGGAGGGGGGGACTATGGCTACACCTTC
CAWSGGGDYGYTF
>TRBV28|.|TRBJ1-2|.
TGTGCCAGCAGACAAACAGGTGCTAACTATGGCTACACCTTC
CASRQTGANYGYTF
>TRBV27|TRBD2|TRBJ2-3|.
TGTGCCAGCAGGGGGAGGGTTAGCCGACCCGGGGATACGCAGTATTTT
CASRGRVSRPGDTQYF
>TRBV2|.|TRBJ1-5|few
TGTGCCAGCAGTGAGGTCCAGCGAGACCAGCCCCAGCATTTT
CASSEVQRDQPQHF
>TRBV30|.|TRBJ1-2|.
TGTGCCTGGGGTAATACTGGGCTGGTTGGCTACACCTTC
CAWGNTGLVGYTF
>TRBV4-2|.|TRBJ1-2|.
TGTGCCAGCAGCCTGACGGGGGCTGCGGTTGGCTACACCTTC
CASSLTGAAVGYTF
>TRBV5-1|.|TRBJ1-4|.
TGCGCCAGCAGTTTGACGGGGGATGAAAAACTGTTTTTT
CASSLTGDEKLFF
>TRBV30|TRBD2|TRBJ2-1|.
TGTGCCTGGAGTGTAGGGCTAGCGGCCTCCTACAATGAGCAGTTCTTC
CAWSVGLAASYNEQFF
>TRBV28|.|TRBJ2-4|.
TGTGCCAGCAGTTTGAGAAGGGGACGCCACATTCAGTACTTC
CASSLRRGRHIQYF
>TRBV6-5|.|TRBJ1-2|.
TGTGCCAGCAAGACCGACGGGCACTATGGCTACACCTTC
CASKTDGHYGYTF
>TRBV2|TRBD1|TRBJ2-7|few
TGTGCCAGCAGGAAGGACAGGTCCTACGAGCAGTACTTC
CASRKDRSYEQYF
>TRBV5-1|TRBD1|TRBJ1-1|.
TGCGCCAGCAGCTTGGGGACAGGGCTTTATTTCGAAGCTTTCTTT
CASSLGTGLYFEAFF
>TRBV18|TRBD2|TRBJ2-5|few
TGTGCCAGCTCACCACCTACGGGGACTAGCGGGGCCCAAGAGACCCAGTACTTC
CASSPPTGTSGAQETQYF
>TRBV10-3|TRBD2|TRBJ2-7|.
TGTGCCATCAGTGGTGGGAGCGGGAGTTACGAGCAGTACTTC
CAISGGSGSYEQYF
>TRBV19|.|TRBJ1-5|once
TGTGCCAGTAGTGTCCAGGGTGGGCAGCCCCAGCATTTT
CASSVQGGQPQHF
>TRBV5-1|.|TRBJ1-1|.
TGCGCCAGCAGCCCCGGTGGGGGTTCGACTGAAGCTTTCTTT
CASSPGGGSTEAFF
>TRBV2|.|TRBJ1-1|once
TGTGCCAGCAACAGGGATTGGACTGAAGCTTTCTTT
CASNRDWTEAFF
>TRBV29-1|.|TRBJ1-1|.
TGCAGCGTTCAGGGCTGGGTCACTGAAGCTTTCTTT
CSVQGWVTEAFF
>TRBV5-1|TRBD2|TRBJ2-5|.
TGCGCCAGCAGCTTGGGGACTAGCGGGAGGCTTCGGGAGACCCAGTACTTC
CASSLGTSGRLRETQYF
>TRBV2|.|TRBJ2-2|.
TGTGCCAGCAGAAGGACCAAGTCAGGGACCGGGGAGCTGTTTTTT
CASRRTKSGTGELFF
>TRBV9|.|TRBJ1-2|.
TGTGCCAGCAGCGTAGAGGCCGGGTATGGCTACACCTTC
CASSVEAGYGYTF
>TRBV5-1|.|TRBJ2-2|.
TGCGCCAGCAGCTTGGAGGCCCGGGAGCTGTTTTTT
CASSLEARELFF
>TRBV11-2|TRBD1|TRBJ2-7|.
TGTGCCAGCAGCTTCACGGGGACAGCCGAGCAGTACTTC
CASSFTGTAEQYF
>TRBV27|.|TRBJ2-5|.
TGTGCCAGCAGTTTGGACCCCAGGGGTGAGACCCAGTACTTC
CASSLDPRGETQYF
>TRBV10-1|TRBD1|TRBJ1-1|.
TGCGCCAGCAGCCGACAGGGGGACACTGAAGCTTTCTTT
CASSRQGDTEAFF
>TRBV11-2|.|TRBJ1-1|few
TGTGCCAGCAGAAGGGGGGCGAAGGGACCTAACACTGAAGCTTTCTTT
CASRRGAKGPNTEAFF
>TRBV18|TRBD1|TRBJ2-3|.
TGTGCCAGCTCACCACAGGGGGCGTTCACAGATACGCAGTATTTT
CASSPQGAFTDTQYF
>TRBV5-4|TRBD1|TRBJ1-1|.
TGTGCCAGCAGCAGATCGGACAGGTCTATGAACACTGAAGCTTTCTTT
CASSRSDRSMNTEAFF
>TRBV18|.|TRBJ1-1|.
TGTGCCAGCTCACTGGGTGTTAGCACTGAAGCTTTCTTT
CASSLGVSTEAFF
>TRBV28|.|TRBJ2-1|.
TGTGCCAGCAGTTTAAGTAAGGGCCTCACCTACAATGAGCAGTTCTTC
CASSLSKGLTYNEQFF
>TRBV6-1|.|TRBJ1-2|.
TGTGCCAGCTGGGCGGGCGGTGGCTACACCTTC
CASWAGGGYTF
>TRBV5-6|.|TRBJ2-2|.
TGTGCCAGCAGCTTGCAGGGCGGGGAGCTGTTTTTT
CASSLQGGELFF
>TRBV29-1|TRBD2|TRBJ2-1|.
TGCAGCGCGAACGGGCGGGAGGCCGGCGGTGAGCAGTTCTTC
CSANGREAGGEQFF
>TRBV6-5|TRBD1|TRBJ2-7|few
TGTGCCAGCAGTTCGGGACAGGGGCGGCAACAGTACTTC
CASSSGQGRQQYF
>TRBV20-1|.|TRBJ2-3|.
TGCAGTGGGGGGGCAGAAGATACGCAGTATTTT
CSGGAEDTQYF
>TRBV19|.|TRBJ2-2|.
TGTGCCAGTAGTATAGTGACAGGAGGGAACACCGGGGAGCTGTTTTTT
CASSIVTGGNTGELFF
>TRBV4-1|TRBD2|TRBJ2-3|.
TGCGCCAGCAGCCAAGGGGCGACTAGCGGGACCACAGATACGCAGTATTTT
CASSQGATSGTTDTQYF
>TRBV2|TRBD2|TRBJ2-7|once
TGTGCCAGCATCCTAGCGGGGACCGGACGCTCCTACGAGCAGTACTTC
CASILAGTGRSYEQYF
>TRBV2|.|TRBJ1-1|.
TGTGCCAGCAGTCGGTTAGTGAACACTGAAGCTTTCTTT
CASSRLVNTEAFF
>TRBV27|.|TRBJ2-7|.
TGTGCCAGCAGTTCGCGTGGAGGGGGCGGGTACGAGCCGTACTTC
CASSSRGGGGYEPYF
>TRBV5-1|TRBD1|TRBJ2-5|.
TGCGCCAGCAGCTTGGGGACAGGGCCGGGAGAGACCCAGTACTTC
CASSLGTGPGETQYF
>TRBV6-5|TRBD1|TRBJ1-1|.
TGTGCCAGCAAATTTCCCGGGACGAGGGGGCAAGCTTTCTTT
CASKFPGTRGQAFF
>TRBV6-1|.|TRBJ1-1|few
TGTGCCAGCAGTGAGCTGACTACCATGAGGGGGGCTTTCTTT
CASSELTTMRGAFF
>TRBV7-2|.|TRBJ1-2|.
TGTGCCAGCAGCTTAGAAACAGGGAACTATGGCTACACCTTC
CASSLETGNYGYTF
>TRBV2|TRBD1|TRBJ1-2|once
TGTGCCAGCAGTGAAGCGCAGGGGGCTGGCTACACCTTC
CASSEAQGAGYTF
>TRBV7-3|TRBD1|TRBJ2-3|.
TGTGCCAGCAGCTACAGGGGGGCTAGCACAGATACGCAGTATTTT
CASSYRGASTDTQYF